This T cell receptor (beta chain) came from a study of CD8 T cells in ankylosing spondylitis (TCRdb year 2017). At the level of the whole study: The study profiled T cell receptor beta repertoires in healthy donors and ankylosing spondylitis patients to find disease-linked TCR variants. Samples of peripheral blood were taken, and for ankylosing spondylitis patients, synovial fluid was collected as well. The whole study cohort included 85 to 120 healthy donors and some 27 ankylosing spondylitis patients. What the research found in general, with its limitations: Some motif variants had previously been reported in the synovial fluid and blood of reactive arthritis patients, which suggests shared mechanisms of disease initiation. The disease-linked clones were reported to be significantly enriched in matched synovial fluid samples from ankylosing spondylitis patients. A TCR beta motif of 7 or 8 highly homologous amino acid variants appeared characteristic of blood from ankylosing spondylitis patients. A CD8+ phenotype was shown by the disease-linked clones, which were found at relatively low frequencies in peripheral blood.

This sample was sequenced with an Illumina HiSeq 2500. Quantitative 5'-RACE with molecular barcodes was the method used to prepare the TCR beta libraries. In the authors' own workflow: A new computational method based on a probabilistic model of VDJ rearrangement was used to identify disease-linked TCR variants. TCRdb took the public reads, trimmed them with fastp at Q25, ran MiXCR for clone calling and kept in-frame beta chains. Rows with one shared CDR3 protein collapse into an entry with the most common genes and DNA. None of the V and J calls come from the authors' own analysis; TCRdb made them. Within this sample are a few hundred thousand distinct CDR3 sequences, with approximately 22% of them counted one time only. The top ten hold 13% of the sample. This clonotype has a count of ten or more. Its antigen remains undetermined. Per-base qualities were not stored, and no clone one base away is much larger.

This clonotype originated in a male donor with ankylosing spondylitis or in good health (not recorded which). Source material: blood, either unsorted or a sorted T cell fraction (not recorded which).

For the CDR3, the sequence is CATSRDGGERFF. The DNA reads TGTGCCACCAGCAGAGATGGGGGTGAGCGGTTTTTT. The rearranged chain carries TRBV15 and TRBJ1-4; a weak D assignment points to TRBD1 (5 bases agree). Based on the germline V gene (reference sequence), the CDR1 and CDR2 sequences are LNHNV and YYDKDF. V and J are truncated by 0 bases and 16 bases respectively, leaving an intervening sequence of 12 bases. The CDR3 runs 12 amino acids, cysteine and phenylalanine included. The only DNA kept is the CDR3, 36 bases in frame from the first base.